This TCR beta chain comes out of a study of T cells in Graves' hyperthyroidism and ophthalmopathy. Study findings and constraints: Blood also contained most expanded thyroid clonotypes above 0.001.

TCR beta CDR3 regions were amplified from RNA transcripts. When the TCR CDR3 underwent first-round RT-PCR, the HTBI primer set was used. TCRdb ran MiXCR on the multiplex PCR reads and lists one entry per CDR3 protein. The sample yields approximately 630,000 distinct CDR3 sequences, around 15% seen once. Comment on this clonotype: The antigen is not known.

From germline, CDR1 is ENHRY and CDR2 SYGVKD. The CDR3 is 16 amino acids. J lost 1 base, V lost 3 bases, and 6 bases had no gene match. The V gene is TRBV10-3, the J gene TRBJ2-3; 8 nucleotides match TRBD2. The receptor's source is a woman in her 30s with Graves' hyperthyroidism. Sequences were obtained from blood. The chain's CDR3 is CAISDLAGTRTDTQYF. The DNA of the CDR3 is TGTGCCATCAGTGATTTAGCGGGAACCCGCACAGATACGCAGTATTTT.